This T cell receptor (beta chain) was identified during a study of control samples from healthy donors and cancer patients. This clone was seen only a few times. Data came from immunoSEQ multiplex PCR; TCRdb stores just in-frame clones and leaves some out. This sample has about 110,000 clones, with 90% found just once. V was pared by 0 bases and J by 1 base, with 8 bases between. The CDR3 consists of 15 residues. In germline, CDR1 is SGHRS, CDR2 YFSETQ. This rearrangement joins TRBV5-1 to TRBJ2-1; the D is unclear. What was sequenced was blood. The clonotype originates from a human donor in good health. The donor label of this sample is uncertain. CDR3 in amino acids: CASSLEHGSYNEQFF. The DNA of the CDR3 is TGCGCCAGCAGCTTGGAGCACGGTTCCTACAATGAGCAGTTCTTC.